This entry is about one T cell receptor (beta chain). Its antigen is still unknown. It has no much larger one-base neighbor in the sample; base qualities were not kept. From the cysteine through the phenylalanine, the CDR3 covers 14 amino acids. Only the CDR3 part of the read is kept: 42 bases, read in frame from the first base. According to the germline V gene, CDR1 reads MNHEY and CDR2 reads SVGAGI. The V end loses 5 bases and the J end loses 1 base, and a stretch of 8 bases separates them. For the CD8 naive samples, CD45RO-negative cells were positively selected for CCR7, yielding a CD45RA+CCR7+ population from which TemRA cells were excluded. Healthy HIV-negative adults with no recently reported acute infections or vaccinations were included as donors. All donors were Caucasian adults living in Nashville, Tennessee, USA. Blood was collected by leukapheresis, and PBMCs were isolated by Ficoll-Histopaque density gradient centrifugation and then cryopreserved in liquid nitrogen vapor phase. Analytical flow cytometry was used to check the purity and quantity of every magnetically sorted T cell population. Each sorted fraction had its genomic DNA isolated and then quantified by UV absorbance on a Nanodrop 2000c.

Using the deep immunoSEQ assay, TCR CDR3 regions were amplified from genomic DNA by multiplex PCR. Extracted genomic DNA from each cell subset was distributed evenly across all wells of several immunoSEQ 96-well plates, and each plate was treated as a replicate. For sorted subsets, about 220 ng of genomic DNA, equivalent to some 30,000 T cell genomes, went into each replicate PCR. Purified libraries were quantified with a Qubit 3.0 fluorometer, sized on a Bioanalyzer 2100, and re-quantified with the KAPA Library Quantification kit. Every immunoSEQ 96-well plate was sequenced on a separate single-read 150-cycle Illumina NextSeq 550 flow cell. As for how the authors treated the data: Because the immunoSEQ output held only junctional sequences and lacked quality scores, the filtering could not match the filtering applied to full-length reads. To assign V/J genes and CDR3, sequences were annotated against IMGT germline references using PyIR, a Python wrapper for IgBLAST v1.9. Reads were filtered out if the reads had weak V/J assignments (E-value above 1e-6), no CDR3, stop codons, out-of-frame junctions, or ambiguous translated residues. V3J clonotypes were defined by identical inferred V gene, J gene, and CDR3 amino acid sequence. Percentage overlap between repertoires was calculated by dividing the number of shared unique clonotypes by the size of the smaller repertoire. Richness of each repertoire was evaluated using RTK rarefaction, the Chao1 estimator, and Recon v2.1 estimates of unobserved clonotypes. Generation probabilities were computed with OLGA for all TCRbeta clonotypes obtained by the gDNA method from several donors. Sourced from immuneACCESS, this table was stored by TCRdb with only in-frame sequences that have V and J called. A share of the clones is absent; for the studies checked, an unresolved V gene accounts for under half, and the remainder has no known explanation. That table supplies the V and J calls and clone size; D and trimming were determined from the DNA. The sample table records millions of clones; just under 95% of these occur just once. The top ten hold around 1.1% of the sample.

These data belong to a study of shared clonotypes between healthy human individuals (dated by TCRdb to about 2020). For context, the study as a whole: A few men and two women, aged 18 to 49 years, made up the cohort. To increase sequencing depth and limit assay-specific biases, TCR repertoire library preparation and sequencing were carried out by different laboratories using diverse techniques. Per donor, leukapheresis produced somewhere between about 0.9 and 10 billion PBMCs. Per donor, three plates each were used for CD4 naive and CD4 memory, two for CD8 naive, and one for CD8 memory. Blood TCR repertoires of a handful of healthy adults were deeply sequenced to estimate repertoire size and the extent of clonotype sharing between individuals. The paper as a whole reports these results and caveats: Naive subsets generally had larger estimated clonotype richness than memory subsets. Pairwise subsampling indicated that sequencing depth was expected to affect the degree of clonotype sharing among donors. Higher generation probabilities were observed for clonotypes shared by all four sorted-subset donors than for non-shared clonotypes. When a few donors were compared, the shared fraction of clonotypes was around 5.1% for naive CD4, roughly 3.3% for naive CD8, 2.3% for memory CD4, and 0.35% to 0.5% for memory CD8. Incomplete sequencing was indicated by rarefaction of sorted-subset datasets, despite the large sequencing depth. Because the study included only a small number of donors, the genetic and exposure-history diversity represented was limited. Sampling was restricted to blood, and TCR repertoires in tissues likely differ from the TCR repertoires found in blood.

The clonotype originates from a man aged 18-30 years in good health. Sequenced material: naive CD8+ T cells sorted from blood. Read against the paper, the sample's cell subset or site label means: CD45RA+CCR7+. The V gene is TRBV6-5 and the J gene is TRBJ2-2, with an unclear D gene assignment. The bases are TGTGCCAGCAGTAGCCCCCTGAACACCGGGGAGCTGTTTTTT. It codes for CASSSPLNTGELFF.